A single sample is the source of the 21 T cell receptor beta chains below, sequenced in a study of CD8 T cells in Susac syndrome. Random hexamers were used to reverse transcribe the RNA input (about 0.5 to 1 ug). TCRdb re-derived calls from the immunoSEQ multiplex PCR reads in MiXCR, one entry per CDR3 protein. The top ten hold approximately 0.12% of the sample, which has roughly 110,000 distinct CDR3 sequences, around 90% seen once. Sequenced material: CD8+ T cells from PBMCs. These receptors were collected from a human donor in good health.

The CDR3 sequence: CSVWTSDGYNEQFF. In DNA form, the CDR3 reads TGCAGCGTGTGGACTAGCGACGGCTACAATGAGCAGTTCTTC. The chain employs TRBV29-1 and TRBJ2-1; 9 bases agree with TRBD2. V dropped 6 bases and J dropped 3; count of bases not matched to a gene: 6. Per germline, CDR1 SQVTM and CDR2 ANQGSEA. This CDR3 has 14 amino acids.

This clonotype was counted between two and nine times. The chain recombines TRBV11-1 with TRBJ2-3; D might be TRBD1 (5 bases). Trimming removed 5 bases at V and 3 bases at J, with 12 bases between. This CDR3 spans 14 amino acids. From germline, CDR1 is SGHAT and CDR2 FQDESV (reference sequence). CDR3 sequence (DNA): TGTGCCAGCAGCCCCCGGGCAGGGACAGATACGCAGTATTTT. Its translation: CASSPRAGTDTQYF.

The rearrangement uses TRBV15 and TRBJ1-1; D is unresolved. CDR3 length: 14 residues. Germline loops: CDR1 LNHNV, CDR2 YYDKDF (reference sequence). V gave up 1 base and J gave up 8 bases, with 14 bases separating them. CDR3 loop: CATSRVKGVEEAFF. In DNA, the CDR3 is TGTGCCACCAGCAGAGTGAAGGGAGTAGAAGAAGCTTTCTTT.

This clonotype appeared a few times. The chain carries TRBV12-3 or TRBV12-4 and TRBJ2-7, with D perhaps TRBD1 (5 bases). The CDR3 contains 15 residues. V was trimmed by 6 bases and J by 5 bases, leaving 20 bases between them. CDR3: CASSRQGSPIHEQYF. The CDR3, as DNA: TGTGCCAGCAGCCGTCAGGGATCCCCAATCCACGAGCAGTACTTC.

The chain links TRBV25-1 to TRBJ2-2, with a weak D call TRBD1 (5 bases). Trimming took 1 base from V and 4 from J, leaving 16 bases between them. The CDR3 is made up of 17 amino acids. CDR1 is MGHDK and CDR2 is SYGVNS in the germline V gene. CDR3 nucleotide sequence: TGTGCCAGCAGTGAATTCCCCCACAGCAGGGCCACCGGGGAGCTGTTTTTT. Protein sequence: CASSEFPHSRATGELFF.

This chain links TRBV7-2 with TRBJ1-2; D is unresolved. Germline V gene data show CDR1 as SGHTA and CDR2 as FQGNSA. The V gene lost 1 base and the J gene lost 3 bases, with 15 bases spanning the gap. The CDR3 is 16 amino acids. The CDR3 DNA is TGTGCCAGCAGCTTAGGTAGCCAACCTACGTACTATGGCTACACCTTC. Its protein is CASSLGSQPTYYGYTF.

The chain links TRBV20-1 to TRBJ2-1; 8 bases match TRBD1. Germline assignment: CDR1 DFQATT and CDR2 SNEGSKA (reference sequence). The CDR3 length is 13 residues. The chain's CDR3 is CTATGGSYNEQFF. Here the CDR3 DNA reads TGCACCGCAACAGGGGGGTCCTACAATGAGCAGTTCTTC.

This clonotype was seen only once. The chain links TRBV29-1 to TRBJ1-1, with D tentatively TRBD1 (5 bases). Trimming removed 4 bases at V and 1 base at J, with 7 bases between. Looked up from germline, CDR1 is SQVTM and CDR2 is ANQGSEA. The CDR3 sequence is 12 residues long. The CDR3 sequence: CSVGQGNTEAFF. CDR3 coding DNA: TGCAGCGTTGGGCAGGGGAACACTGAAGCTTTCTTT.

The J gene is TRBJ2-5, the V gene TRBV12-5, with D perhaps TRBD1 (5 bases). Germline V gene lookup returns CDR1 LGHNT and CDR2 FRNRAP. The V end lost 4 bases, the J end lost 1 base, and 7 bases lay between the germline ends. The CDR3 extends over 13 amino acids. CDR3 region: CASGYDSQETQYF. The CDR3 bases are TGTGCTAGTGGTTACGACAGCCAAGAGACCCAGTACTTC.

This sequence joins TRBV30 and TRBJ2-7; 15 bases agree with TRBD2. The CDR3 contains 15 residues. The V and J ends lost 1 base and 2 bases, in that order; junction bases with no gene match: 0. Germline CDR1 GTSNPN, CDR2 SVGIG (reference sequence). CDR3 DNA sequence: TGTGCCTGGAGTGGGACTAGCGGGAGGGCCTACGAGCAGTACTTC. Protein: CAWSGTSGRAYEQYF.

This clonotype was detected only once. V and J are TRBV7-9 and TRBJ1-1; no clear D. The CDR3 has 16 amino acids. From germline, CDR1 is SEHNR and CDR2 FQNEAQ (reference sequence). Deletions cut 2 bases from V and 0 bases from J, with 13 bases between. This chain's CDR3 is CASSLLQFSMNTEAFF. In nucleotides, the CDR3 is TGTGCCAGCAGCTTACTACAATTTTCCATGAACACTGAAGCTTTCTTT. The variable domain in full, with the rest retrieved from reference TRBV7-9 and TRBJ1-1, is DTGVSQNPRHKITKRGQNVTFRCDPISEHNRLYWYRQTLGQGPEFLTYFQNEAQLEKSRLLSDRFSAERPKGSFSTLEIQRTEQGDSAMYLCASSLLQFSMNTEAFFGQGTRLTVV.

The chain combines TRBV20-1 with TRBJ2-1; 8 bases align to TRBD2. CDR3 length: 13 amino acids. J gave up 6 bases and V 2 bases, and 3 bases lay outside the gene matches. Germline assignment: CDR1 DFQATT and CDR2 SNEGSKA (reference sequence). DNA for the CDR3: TGCAGTGCTAGACTAGCGGGCCGCAATGAGCAGTTCTTC. It codes for CSARLAGRNEQFF.

This clonotype was observed a single time. CDR3 nucleotide sequence: TGTGCCAGTAGTATTGCTAGCGGGATCCAAGAGACCCAGTACTTC. It encodes CASSIASGIQETQYF. The chain employs TRBV19 and TRBJ2-5; 9 bases agree with TRBD2. CDR1 is LNHDA and CDR2 is SQIVND in the germline V gene (reference sequence). This CDR3 comprises 15 residues. Trimming removed 3 bases from V and 1 base from J; junction bases left unmatched: 3.

The chain employs TRBV6-6 and TRBJ2-5; no clear D gene. This CDR3 has 14 residues. CDR1 MNHNY and CDR2 SVGAGI come from the germline V gene (reference sequence). Trimming cost V 2 bases and J 1 base, with 8 bases left between them. DNA for the CDR3: TGTGCCAGCAGTTACCAGTTTAGCCAAGAGACCCAGTACTTC. This codes for CASSYQFSQETQYF.

The chain has TRBV7-3 and TRBJ2-6; no definite D call. Germline V gene sequence: CDR1 SGHTA, CDR2 FQGTGA. V dropped 0 bases and J dropped 0 bases, with 12 bases sitting between them. This CDR3 is built from 18 residues. CDR3 DNA: TGTGCCAGCAGCTTAACGCCGCCAGGCACCTCTGGGGCCAACGTCCTGACTTTC. Translated, it gives CASSLTPPGTSGANVLTF.

V and J are TRBV9 and TRBJ2-7; 14 bases match TRBD2. The germline V gene has CDR1 SGDLS and CDR2 YYNGEE. V trimming: 0 bases; J trimming: 5 bases; junction bases outside the gene matches: 1. CDR3 size: 15 residues. DNA for the CDR3: TGTGCCAGCAGCGTAGGGGGACTAGCGGGAGACGAGCAGTACTTC. Translation gives CASSVGGLAGDEQYF.

This clonotype was counted a few times. The chain employs TRBV3-1 and TRBJ2-5, with 9 nucleotides matching TRBD1. The junction had 11 bases not matched to a gene; V was cut back by 4 bases and J by 5 bases. The V gene's germline CDR1 is LGHDT and CDR2 YNNKEL (reference sequence). There are 16 residues in the CDR3. CDR3 DNA: TGTGCCAGCAGCCTCAGGACCACAGGGGGCAAGGAGACCCAGTACTTC. This sequence encodes CASSLRTTGGKETQYF.

The rearrangement uses TRBV27 and TRBJ1-2; D uncertain. This CDR3 is 13 amino acids long. CDR1 is MNHEY and CDR2 is SMNVEV in the germline V gene (reference sequence). Trimming left V 4 bases short and J 6 bases short, with 12 bases between. CDR3 in DNA: TGTGCCAGCAGTTCCGGACGACTAAATGGCTACACCTTC. This encodes CASSSGRLNGYTF.

The gene calls are TRBV29-1 and TRBJ2-1, with 8 bases identical to TRBD2. With 7 bases clipped from V and 4 bases from J, the junction kept 21 bases outside the gene matches. Per germline, CDR1 SQVTM and CDR2 ANQGSEA. This CDR3 is built from 18 residues. The DNA for the CDR3 is TGCAGCGCTGAGCTAGCGGGTATAGCATCCAAAATATACAATGAGCAGTTCTTC. Translating it yields CSAELAGIASKIYNEQFF.

The rearrangement uses TRBV29-1 and TRBJ2-4; 7 bases are shared with TRBD2. Germline CDR1 reads SQVTM; CDR2 reads ANQGSEA. This CDR3 spans 11 amino acids. The trim removed 5 bases at V and 7 bases at J, leaving 2 bases unmatched. CDR3 nucleotides: TGCAGCGTTACAGCGGGGAACATTCAGTACTTC. It is translated as CSVTAGNIQYF.

In regard to this clonotype: A read error may produce the germline difference seen at one junction end. The V call is TRBV19, the J call TRBJ2-1, with 7 bases identical to TRBD1. In germline, CDR1 is LNHDA, CDR2 SQIVND (reference sequence). CDR3 length equals 15 residues. The CDR3 loop reads CASSTTTGVYDEQFF. In DNA form, the CDR3 reads TGTGCCAGTAGTACCACAACAGGGGTCTACGATGAGCAGTTCTTC. Full variable domain (rest looked up from reference TRBV19 and TRBJ2-1): DGGITQSPKYLFRKEGQNVTLSCEQNLNHDAMYWYRQDPGQGLRLIYYSQIVNDFQKGDIAEGYSVSREKKESFPLTVTSAQKNPTAFYLCASSTTTGVYDEQFFGPGTRLTVL.